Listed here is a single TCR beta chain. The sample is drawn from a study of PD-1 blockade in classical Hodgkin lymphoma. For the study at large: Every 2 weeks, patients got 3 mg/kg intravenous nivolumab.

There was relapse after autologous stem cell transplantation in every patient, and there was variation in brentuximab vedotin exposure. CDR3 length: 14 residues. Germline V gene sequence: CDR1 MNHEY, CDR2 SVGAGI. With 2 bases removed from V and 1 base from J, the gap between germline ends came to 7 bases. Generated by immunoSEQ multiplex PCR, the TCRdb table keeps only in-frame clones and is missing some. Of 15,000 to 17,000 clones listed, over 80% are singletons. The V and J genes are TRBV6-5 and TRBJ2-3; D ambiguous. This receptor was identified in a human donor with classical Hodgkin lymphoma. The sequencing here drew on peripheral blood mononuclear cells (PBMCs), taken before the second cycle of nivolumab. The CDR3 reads CASSYGSGTDTQYF. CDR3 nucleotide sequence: TGTGCCAGCAGTTACGGGTCTGGCACAGATACGCAGTATTTT.